This TCR beta chain was sequenced for a study of siplizumab effects on memory and regulatory T cells. Study outcomes and limitations: Naive T cells were seemingly more diverse than memory cells, and major contributions to the alloresponse seemed to be made by them. With siplizumab, Treg-derived clones averaged about 70% of mappable alloreactive CD4+ clones, versus 26.9% in controls.

The data were produced by immunoSEQ multiplex PCR, yet TCRdb's version contains in-frame clones alone and is incomplete. Of some 96,000 clones in the sample, about 91% were seen once. On this clone: Its antigen is as yet unknown.

The V gene's germline CDR1 is SEHNR and CDR2 FQNEAQ (reference sequence). V shed 1 base and J 4 bases; nucleotides not matched to a gene: 7. This CDR3 comprises 16 residues. The rearrangement links TRBV7-9 to TRBJ2-7; 10 bases are a match to TRBD1. Sample: CD4+ T cells sorted from blood. The clonotype originates from a human donor in good health. As DNA, the CDR3 is TGTGCCAGCAGCTTAGATGGGACAGGGGTCAGGTACGAGCAGTACTTC. Its translation: CASSLDGTGVRYEQYF.